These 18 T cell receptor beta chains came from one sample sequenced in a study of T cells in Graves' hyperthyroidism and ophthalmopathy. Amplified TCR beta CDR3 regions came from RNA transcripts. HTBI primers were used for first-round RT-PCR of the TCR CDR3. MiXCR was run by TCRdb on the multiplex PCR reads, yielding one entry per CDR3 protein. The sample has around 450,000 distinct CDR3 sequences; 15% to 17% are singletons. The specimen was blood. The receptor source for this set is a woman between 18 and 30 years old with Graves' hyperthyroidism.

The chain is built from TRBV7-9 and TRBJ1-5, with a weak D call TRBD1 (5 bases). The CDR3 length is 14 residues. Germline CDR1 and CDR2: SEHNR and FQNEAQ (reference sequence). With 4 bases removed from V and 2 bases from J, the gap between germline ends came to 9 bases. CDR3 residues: CASSWGKGNQPQHF. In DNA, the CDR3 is TGTGCCAGCAGCTGGGGGAAGGGCAATCAGCCCCAGCATTTT.

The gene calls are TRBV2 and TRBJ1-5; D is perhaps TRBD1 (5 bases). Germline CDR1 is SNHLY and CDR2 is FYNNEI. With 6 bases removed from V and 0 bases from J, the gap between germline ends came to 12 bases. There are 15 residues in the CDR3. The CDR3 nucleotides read TGTGCCAGCAGAAGACAGAGTAATAGCAATCAGCCCCAGCATTTT. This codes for CASRRQSNSNQPQHF.

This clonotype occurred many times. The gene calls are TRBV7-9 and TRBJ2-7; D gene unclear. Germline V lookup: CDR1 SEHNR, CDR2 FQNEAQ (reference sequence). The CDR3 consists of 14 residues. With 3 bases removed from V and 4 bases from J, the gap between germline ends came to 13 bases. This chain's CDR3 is CASSFPDRAYEQYF. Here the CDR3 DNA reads TGTGCCAGCAGCTTCCCCGATCGCGCTTACGAGCAGTACTTC.

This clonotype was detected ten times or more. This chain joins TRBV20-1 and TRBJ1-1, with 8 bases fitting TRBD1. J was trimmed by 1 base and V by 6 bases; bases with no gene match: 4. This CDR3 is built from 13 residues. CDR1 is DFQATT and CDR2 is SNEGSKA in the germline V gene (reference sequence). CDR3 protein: CSAVTGENTEAFF. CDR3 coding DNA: TGCAGTGCCGTGACAGGGGAGAACACTGAAGCTTTCTTT.

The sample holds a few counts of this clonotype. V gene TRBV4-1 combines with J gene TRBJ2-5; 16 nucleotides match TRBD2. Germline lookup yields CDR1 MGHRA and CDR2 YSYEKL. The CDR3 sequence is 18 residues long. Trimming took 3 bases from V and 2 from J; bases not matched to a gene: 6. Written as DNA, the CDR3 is TGCGCCAGCAGCCAGGGACTAGCGGGGGGGCGTCGTCAAGAGACCCAGTACTTC. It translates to CASSQGLAGGRRQETQYF.

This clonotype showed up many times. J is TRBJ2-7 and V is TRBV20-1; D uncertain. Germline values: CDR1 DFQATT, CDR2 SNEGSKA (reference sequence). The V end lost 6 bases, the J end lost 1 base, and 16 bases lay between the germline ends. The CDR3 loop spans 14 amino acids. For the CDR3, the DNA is TGCAGTGCCCCTGCGGACCTTGGATCCTACGAGCAGTACTTC. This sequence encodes CSAPADLGSYEQYF.

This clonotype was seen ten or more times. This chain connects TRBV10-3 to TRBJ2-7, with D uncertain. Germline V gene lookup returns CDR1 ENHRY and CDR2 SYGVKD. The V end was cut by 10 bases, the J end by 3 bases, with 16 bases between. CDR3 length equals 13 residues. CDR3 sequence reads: CATVGDLVYEQYF. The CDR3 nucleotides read TGTGCCACCGTCGGCGATCTGGTCTACGAGCAGTACTTC.

DNA for the CDR3: TGTGCCAGCAGCTTAACATCAGGGGGCAATCAGCCCCAGCATTTT. Translation: CASSLTSGGNQPQHF. This chain connects TRBV7-2 to TRBJ1-5, with D perhaps TRBD1 (6 bases). Between the trimmed V and J ends, which lost 2 bases and 2 bases, there was a span of 10 bases. This CDR3 has 15 amino acids. Germline V lookup: CDR1 SGHTA, CDR2 FQGNSA.

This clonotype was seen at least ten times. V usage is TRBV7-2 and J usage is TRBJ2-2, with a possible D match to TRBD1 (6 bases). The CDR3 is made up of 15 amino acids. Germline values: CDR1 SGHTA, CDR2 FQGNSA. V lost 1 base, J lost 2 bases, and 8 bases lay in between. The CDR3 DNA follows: TGTGCCAGCAGCTTAGAGGGGACAAACACCGGGGAGCTGTTTTTT. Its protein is CASSLEGTNTGELFF.

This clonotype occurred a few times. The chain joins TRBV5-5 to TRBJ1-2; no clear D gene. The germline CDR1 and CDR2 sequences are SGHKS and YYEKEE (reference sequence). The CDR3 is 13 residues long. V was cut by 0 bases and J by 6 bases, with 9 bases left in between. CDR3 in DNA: TGTGCCAGCAGCTTGGGGGTCGTGGATGGCTACACCTTC. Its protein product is CASSLGVVDGYTF.

CDR3 bases: TGTGCCAGCAGCCCTCGTCCGGGACAGGGCGACTATGGCTACACCTTC. It encodes CASSPRPGQGDYGYTF. The genes are TRBV7-9 and TRBJ1-2; 9 bases map to TRBD1. CDR1 SEHNR and CDR2 FQNEAQ come from the germline V gene (reference sequence). The junction had 10 bases not matched to a gene; V was cut back by 5 bases and J by 3 bases. The CDR3 length is 16 residues.

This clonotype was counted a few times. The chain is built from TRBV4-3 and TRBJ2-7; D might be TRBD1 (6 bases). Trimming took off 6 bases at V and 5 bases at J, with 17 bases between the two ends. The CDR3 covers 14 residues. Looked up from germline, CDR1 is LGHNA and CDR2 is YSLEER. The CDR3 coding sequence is TGCGCCAGCAGTCTACTACAGGGAGTCCACGAGCAGTACTTC. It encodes CASSLLQGVHEQYF.

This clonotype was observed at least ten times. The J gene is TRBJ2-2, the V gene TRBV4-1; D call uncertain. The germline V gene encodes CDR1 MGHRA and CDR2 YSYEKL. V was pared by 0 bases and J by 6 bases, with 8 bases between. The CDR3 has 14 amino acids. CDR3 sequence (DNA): TGCGCCAGCAGCCAAGAGCTCACAGCCGGGGAGCTGTTTTTT. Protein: CASSQELTAGELFF.

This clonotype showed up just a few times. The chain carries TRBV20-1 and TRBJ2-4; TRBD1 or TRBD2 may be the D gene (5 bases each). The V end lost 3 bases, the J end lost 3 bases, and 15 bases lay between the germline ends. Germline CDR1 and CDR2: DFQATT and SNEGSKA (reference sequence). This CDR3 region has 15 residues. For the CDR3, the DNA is TGCAGTGCTAGCATGGGGACCCTGGTCAAAAACATTCAGTACTTC. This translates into CSASMGTLVKNIQYF.

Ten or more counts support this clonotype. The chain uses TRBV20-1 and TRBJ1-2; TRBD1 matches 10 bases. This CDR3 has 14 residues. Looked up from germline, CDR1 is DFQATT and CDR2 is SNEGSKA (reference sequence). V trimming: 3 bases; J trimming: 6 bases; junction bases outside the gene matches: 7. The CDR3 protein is CSARTGGWVDGYTF. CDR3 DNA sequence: TGCAGTGCTAGGACAGGGGGCTGGGTAGATGGCTACACCTTC.

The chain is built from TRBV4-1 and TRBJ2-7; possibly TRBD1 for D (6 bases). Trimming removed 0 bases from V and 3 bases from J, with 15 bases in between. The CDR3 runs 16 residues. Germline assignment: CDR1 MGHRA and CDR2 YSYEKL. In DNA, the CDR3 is TGCGCCAGCAGCCAAGATAACAGGGCCCTCGGCTACGAGCAGTACTTC. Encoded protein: CASSQDNRALGYEQYF.

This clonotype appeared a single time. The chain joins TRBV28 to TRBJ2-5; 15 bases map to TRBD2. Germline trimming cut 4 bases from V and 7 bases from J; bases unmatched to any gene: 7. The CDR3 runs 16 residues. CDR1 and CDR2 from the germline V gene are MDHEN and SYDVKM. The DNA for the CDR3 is TGTGCCAGCAGTTCCCCGGGACTAGCGGGAGGAGGGACCCAGTACTTC. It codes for CASSSPGLAGGGTQYF.

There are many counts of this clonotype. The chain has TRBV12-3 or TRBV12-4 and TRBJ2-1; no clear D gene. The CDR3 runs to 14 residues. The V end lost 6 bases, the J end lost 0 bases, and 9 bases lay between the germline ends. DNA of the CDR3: TGTGCCAGCAGGAAACAGAGCTCCTACAATGAGCAGTTCTTC. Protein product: CASRKQSSYNEQFF.